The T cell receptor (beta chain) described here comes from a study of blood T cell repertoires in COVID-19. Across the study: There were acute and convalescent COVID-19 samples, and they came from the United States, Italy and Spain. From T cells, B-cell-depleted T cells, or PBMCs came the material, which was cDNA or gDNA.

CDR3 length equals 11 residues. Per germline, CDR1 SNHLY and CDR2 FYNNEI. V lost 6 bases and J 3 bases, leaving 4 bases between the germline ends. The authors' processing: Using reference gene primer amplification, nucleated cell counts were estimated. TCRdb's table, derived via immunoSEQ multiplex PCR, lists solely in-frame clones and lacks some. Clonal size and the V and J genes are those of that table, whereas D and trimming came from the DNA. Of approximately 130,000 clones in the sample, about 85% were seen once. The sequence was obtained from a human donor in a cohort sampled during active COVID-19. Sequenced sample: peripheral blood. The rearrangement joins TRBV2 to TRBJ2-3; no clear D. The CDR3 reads CASRRTDTQYF. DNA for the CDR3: TGTGCCAGCAGACGGACAGATACGCAGTATTTT.